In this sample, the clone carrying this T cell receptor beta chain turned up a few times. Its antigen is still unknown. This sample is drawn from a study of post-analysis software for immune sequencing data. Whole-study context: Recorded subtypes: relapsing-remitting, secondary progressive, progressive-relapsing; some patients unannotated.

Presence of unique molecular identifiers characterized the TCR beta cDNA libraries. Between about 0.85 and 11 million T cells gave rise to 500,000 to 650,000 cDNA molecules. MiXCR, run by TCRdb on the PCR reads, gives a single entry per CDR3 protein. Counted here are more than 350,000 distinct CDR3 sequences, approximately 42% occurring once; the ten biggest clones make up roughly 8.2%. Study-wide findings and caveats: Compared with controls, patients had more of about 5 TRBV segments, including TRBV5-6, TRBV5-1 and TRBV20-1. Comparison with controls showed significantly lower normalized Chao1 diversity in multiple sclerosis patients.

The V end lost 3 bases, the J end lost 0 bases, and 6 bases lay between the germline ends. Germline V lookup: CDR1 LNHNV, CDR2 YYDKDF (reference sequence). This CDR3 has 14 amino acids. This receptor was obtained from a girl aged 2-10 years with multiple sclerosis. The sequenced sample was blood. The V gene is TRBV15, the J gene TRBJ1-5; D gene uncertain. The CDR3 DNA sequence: TGTGCCACCAGCAGGACGTATAGCAATCAGCCCCAGCATTTT. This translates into CATSRTYSNQPQHF.